This passage covers 20 T cell receptor beta chains from one sample sequenced in a study of read filtering for tumor transcriptome and immune sequencing. The library was built from around 0.4 ug RNA with molecular barcoded adaptors for alpha/delta and beta/gamma chains. A single record per CDR3 protein comes from TCRdb applying MiXCR to the reads. Altogether 30,000 to 35,000 distinct CDR3 sequences are present, less than 20% being singletons, with the ten largest covering 16%. Source material: a population of CD138-negative cells sorted from bone marrow. Every receptor here comes from a donor over 35 with multiple myeloma.

This clonotype was counted many times. The chain uses TRBV18 and TRBJ2-1; 11 bases are shared with TRBD2. Germline V gene data show CDR1 as KGHSH and CDR2 as LQKENI. This CDR3 spans 15 amino acids. V gave up 6 bases and J gave up 5 bases; unmatched junction bases: 6. Here the CDR3 reads CASSPGLAGDNEQFF. CDR3 nucleotides: TGTGCCAGCTCCCCTGGACTAGCGGGTGACAATGAGCAGTTCTTC.

Regarding this clonotype: Mismatch with germline at one junction end may stem from a read error. The CDR3 DNA follows: TGCAGCGTTGAAGTTCCTGGTGTTGGGGCTTCCTTT. It codes for CSVEVPGVGASF. J is TRBJ1-1 and V is TRBV29-1; perhaps TRBD1 as D (5 bases). The CDR3 is made up of 12 amino acids. The germline gives CDR1 SQVTM, CDR2 ANQGSEA.

The CDR3 loop reads CASSILPRYGYTF. CDR3 sequence (DNA): TGTGCCAGCAGCATTTTGCCCCGCTATGGCTACACCTTC. The V gene is TRBV14, the J gene TRBJ1-2; D is unclear. The CDR3 runs to 13 residues. V was cut by 5 bases and J by 4 bases, with 11 bases left in between. Germline V gives CDR1 SGHDN, CDR2 FVKESK.

In the case of this clonotype: A read error may account for a junction end that differs from germline. This rearrangement joins TRBV28 to TRBJ2-1; D remains ambiguous. Germline V gene lookup returns CDR1 MDHEN and CDR2 SYDVKM. The CDR3 extends over 11 amino acids. CDR3 sequence: CASHLYNEQLF. The CDR3 region has the DNA TGTGCCAGCCACCTTTACAATGAGCAGCTCTTC.

This clonotype was counted many times. For the CDR3, the DNA is TGTGCCACCAGTGATTACGACAGGGGAATCGAGACCCAGTACTTC. The encoded protein is CATSDYDRGIETQYF. This chain joins TRBV24-1 and TRBJ2-5, with 8 bases identical to TRBD1. The CDR3 spans 15 residues. The V gene's germline CDR1 is KGHDR and CDR2 SFDVKD. V shed 2 bases, J shed 5 bases, and the junction held 6 bases outside the gene matches.

Many counts were recorded for this clonotype. This rearrangement joins TRBV4-1 to TRBJ1-5; a possible D gene is TRBD1 (6 bases). Germline CDR1 MGHRA, CDR2 YSYEKL. V gave up 0 bases and J gave up 5 bases, with 11 bases separating them. This CDR3 is 15 amino acids long. CDR3 in DNA: TGCGCCAGCAGCCAAGACGGGCAGGGGCATCAGCCCCAGCATTTT. Its protein product is CASSQDGQGHQPQHF.

This clonotype is judged medium-sized (0.01 to 0.1%). The chain is built from TRBV5-1 and TRBJ2-1; 7 positions match TRBD2. This CDR3 is 15 amino acids long. The J segment lost 4 bases and the V segment lost 4 bases, leaving 8 bases of the junction unmatched. CDR1 SGHRS and CDR2 YFSETQ come from the germline V gene. In nucleotides, the CDR3 is TGCGCCAGCAGCACGTCTAGCGGAGTTTACAATGAGCAGTTCTTC. Protein product: CASSTSSGVYNEQFF.

As for this clonotype: A much larger clone sits a single nucleotide away, making a read error possible. This CDR3 is CSIQSPYWDSPDEQFF. CDR3 coding DNA: TGCAGCATTCAAAGTCCGTACTGGGATTCCCCAGATGAGCAGTTCTTC. The V and J genes are TRBV29-1 and TRBJ2-1, with D uncertain. Germline V CDR1 and CDR2: SQVTM, ANQGSEA. The CDR3 loop spans 16 amino acids. Trimming removed 8 bases from V and 8 bases from J, with 28 bases in between.

The count of this clonotype is one. This sequence joins TRBV23-1 and TRBJ1-5; the D is unclear. TRBV23-1 is assigned to the ORF class and has an uncertain function. The germline V and J ends were trimmed by 0 bases and 9 bases, with 9 bases remaining between them. This CDR3 spans 13 amino acids. Here the CDR3 DNA reads TGCGCCAGCAGTCAATCTAGCAGCCCGCCCCAGCATTTT. It translates to CASSQSSSPPQHF.

This clonotype was observed many times. V gene TRBV7-9 combines with J gene TRBJ2-7; the D gene is possibly TRBD1 (6 bases). Germline CDR1 and CDR2: SEHNR and FQNEAQ (reference sequence). The length of the CDR3 is 14 residues. Trimming removed 5 bases at V and 0 bases at J, with 11 bases between. DNA for the CDR3: TGTGCCAGCAGCAGACGGACAGTCTCCTACGAGCAGTACTTC. Encoded protein: CASSRRTVSYEQYF.

This clonotype was counted many times. V gene TRBV7-9 combines with J gene TRBJ1-1; D unclear. The length of the CDR3 is 13 residues. The germline V and J ends were trimmed by 5 bases and 4 bases, with 11 bases remaining between them. CDR1 SEHNR and CDR2 FQNEAQ come from the germline V gene (reference sequence). CDR3 amino acids: CASSLAMGTEAFF. DNA of the CDR3: TGTGCCAGCAGCCTGGCGATGGGCACTGAAGCTTTCTTT.

This clonotype was picked up many times. The chain has TRBV27 and TRBJ2-7, with TRBD1 matching over 9 bases. Trimming took 5 bases from V and 4 from J; bases not matched to a gene: 15. The CDR3 extends over 17 amino acids. Per germline, CDR1 MNHEY and CDR2 SMNVEV (reference sequence). DNA for the CDR3: TGTGCCAGCAGTCCCCGGACCTACGGACAGGGGCTTTACGAGCAGTACTTC. This encodes CASSPRTYGQGLYEQYF.

A word on this clonotype: This may be a read error: a much more frequent sequence differs by one nucleotide. The CDR3 nucleotides are TGCGGTGCTAGAGGTCAACTAGCGGGAGACGAGACCCAGTACTTC. As protein: CGARGQLAGDETQYF. This rearrangement joins TRBV20-1 to TRBJ2-5; 11 nucleotides agree with TRBD2. This CDR3 comprises 15 residues. The germline gives CDR1 DFQATT, CDR2 SNEGSKA (reference sequence).

At least ten counts were recorded for this clonotype. The CDR3 sequence is CASSSRLAGTGELFF. The CDR3 DNA reads TGTGCCAGCAGCTCCAGACTAGCGGGGACCGGGGAGCTGTTTTTT. The V gene is TRBV7-3, the J gene TRBJ2-2; 11 bases agree with TRBD2. Germline V gives CDR1 SGHTA, CDR2 FQGTGA. The CDR3 consists of 15 residues. The V and J ends lost 4 bases and 5 bases, in that order; junction bases with no gene match: 3.

The V and J genes are TRBV12-3 or TRBV12-4 and TRBJ2-3; D gene unclear. V lost 6 bases, J lost 10 bases, and 14 bases lay in between. The CDR3 sequence is 12 residues long. The chain's CDR3 is CASSTVVDSQYF. The CDR3 DNA is TGTGCCAGCAGCACTGTGGTGGATTCGCAGTATTTT.

The CDR3 loop reads CSARRTGGDGQFF. The CDR3, as DNA: TGCAGTGCTCGGAGGACGGGAGGTGATGGGCAGTTCTTC. The chain links TRBV20-1 to TRBJ2-1, with 7 bases lining up with TRBD2. Per germline, CDR1 DFQATT and CDR2 SNEGSKA (reference sequence). V trimming: 5 bases; J trimming: 12 bases; junction bases outside the gene matches: 13. This CDR3 comprises 13 residues.

As to this clonotype: This sequence may be a read error, since a much larger clone differs from it by one base. The rearrangement links TRBV5-1 to TRBJ2-7, with 8 bases identical to TRBD1. The CDR3 length is 16 residues. The germline CDR1 and CDR2 sequences are SGHRS and YFSETQ. The CDR3 sequence: CAGSSTPGQDRDEQYF. The CDR3 region has the DNA TGCGCCGGCAGCTCCACCCCGGGACAGGATCGAGACGAGCAGTACTTC.

There are many counts of this clonotype. This chain connects TRBV6-5 to TRBJ2-2; D is ambiguous. CDR3 length equals 14 residues. V was pared by 6 bases and J by 4 bases, with 12 bases between. Germline CDR1 reads MNHEY; CDR2 reads SVGAGI. The CDR3 loop reads CASRIVRVTGELFF. The CDR3 DNA sequence: TGTGCCAGCAGAATCGTAAGGGTCACCGGGGAGCTGTTTTTT.

This clonotype showed up many times. V usage is TRBV5-4 and J usage is TRBJ1-1; D perhaps matches TRBD1 (6 bases). The germline CDR1 and CDR2 sequences are SGHNT and YYREEE (reference sequence). V was clipped by 4 bases and J by 0 bases, with 22 bases between them. The CDR3 covers 18 residues. The CDR3 region is CASSTRTGTLNLNTEAFF. CDR3 coding DNA: TGTGCCAGCAGCACTCGGACCGGGACACTTAACTTGAACACTGAAGCTTTCTTT.

This clonotype has ten or more counts. The chain couples TRBV5-1 to TRBJ1-3; D gene unclear. The CDR3 runs 16 residues. The V end was cut by 0 bases, the J end by 0 bases, with 10 bases between. Germline V lookup: CDR1 SGHRS, CDR2 YFSETQ. In DNA, the CDR3 is TGCGCCAGCAGCTTGGTACCGGATTACTCTGGAAACACCATATATTTT. Its protein product is CASSLVPDYSGNTIYF.